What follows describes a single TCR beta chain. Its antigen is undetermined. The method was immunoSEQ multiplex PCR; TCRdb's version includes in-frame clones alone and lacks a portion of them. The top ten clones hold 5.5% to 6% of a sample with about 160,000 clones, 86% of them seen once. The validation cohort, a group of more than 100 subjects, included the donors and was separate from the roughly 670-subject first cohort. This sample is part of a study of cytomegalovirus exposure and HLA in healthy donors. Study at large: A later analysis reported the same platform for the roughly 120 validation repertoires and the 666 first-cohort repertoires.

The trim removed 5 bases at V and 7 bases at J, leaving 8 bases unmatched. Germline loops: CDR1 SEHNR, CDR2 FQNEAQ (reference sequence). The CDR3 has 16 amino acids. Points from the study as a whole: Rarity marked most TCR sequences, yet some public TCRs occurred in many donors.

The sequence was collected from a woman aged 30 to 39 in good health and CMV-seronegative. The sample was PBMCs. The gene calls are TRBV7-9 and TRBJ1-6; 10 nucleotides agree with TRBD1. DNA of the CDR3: TGTGCCAGCAGCCCCGGGACAGGGGCCACCAATTCACCCCTCCACTTT. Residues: CASSPGTGATNSPLHF. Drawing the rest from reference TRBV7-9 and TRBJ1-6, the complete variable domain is DTGVSQNPRHKITKRGQNVTFRCDPISEHNRLYWYRQTLGQGPEFLTYFQNEAQLEKSRLLSDRFSAERPKGSFSTLEIQRTEQGDSAMYLCASSPGTGATNSPLHFGNGTRLTVT.